This is a list of T cell receptor beta chains from one sample in a study of early T cells in non-severe SARS-CoV-2 infection. TCRdb reprocessed the 5' RACE reads via MiXCR and lists one record per CDR3 protein. The sample contains tens of thousands of distinct CDR3 sequences, roughly 8.2% of which appear only once. Sequences were derived from whole blood, sampled at baseline. The source is an adult who was a healthcare worker with PCR-confirmed SARS-CoV-2 infection or an uninfected control (not recorded which). Each CDR3 is given with its conserved first and last residue. The D gene is left open where the match is weak.

v_gene	d_gene	j_gene	CDR3aa
TRBV5-4	-	TRBJ2-1	CASSLGTAYFYNEQFF
TRBV7-7	TRBD1	TRBJ2-2	CASSLQGIAGELFF
TRBV5-1	TRBD2	TRBJ2-1	CASSILAGGPTYNEQFF
TRBV5-8	-	TRBJ1-2	CASTTGVTGRHYGYTF
TRBV18	TRBD1	TRBJ2-3	CASSPPGQSTDTQYF
TRBV7-2	-	TRBJ2-7	CASSLRAPTYEQYF
TRBV6-5	-	TRBJ1-2	CASSYSFLGGDYGYTF
TRBV6-5	TRBD2	TRBJ2-1	CASSSIAGGPVNEQFF
TRBV19	-	TRBJ1-5	CASSIPDTGLSNQPQHF
TRBV4-1	TRBD1	TRBJ1-3	CASSRTGGSGNTIYF
TRBV4-2	-	TRBJ1-3	CASSQEIPGNTIYF
TRBV20-1	TRBD2	TRBJ2-1	CSARVSGLAAYNEQFF
TRBV10-3	TRBD1	TRBJ2-7	CAIRGDSGSYEQYF
TRBV20-1	TRBD2	TRBJ2-7	CSAGFPGAGMEQYF
TRBV7-9	-	TRBJ2-3	CASSRTENTDTQYF
TRBV5-1	-	TRBJ2-5	CASTGQPQETQYF
TRBV4-3	-	TRBJ1-2	CASSSYSGTMDGYTF
TRBV7-2	TRBD2	TRBJ2-5	CASSLTVAGTQETQYF
TRBV20-1	-	TRBJ2-7	CSATGTYEQYF
TRBV4-3	-	TRBJ2-7	CASSRPREAYEQYF
TRBV4-1	TRBD2	TRBJ2-1	CASRTGLAGGNEQFF
TRBV27	TRBD1	TRBJ1-2	CASSSGGTATYGYTF
TRBV12-5	TRBD1	TRBJ2-1	CASGLAPGQVNEQFF
TRBV7-3	-	TRBJ2-2	CASSRGGGSGTGELFF
TRBV10-3	TRBD1	TRBJ1-1	CAISRQGYTEAFF
TRBV15	TRBD1	TRBJ1-5	CATSRRTGPGEPQHF
TRBV5-1	TRBD2	TRBJ2-2	CASSLDPGGGAGELFF